The rows below give T cell receptor beta chains drawn from one sample of a study of spatial heterogeneity in lung cancer. TCRdb re-analysed the 5' RACE reads in MiXCR, keeping a single row per CDR3 protein. The sample records 4,500 to 6,000 distinct CDR3 sequences, 16% being singletons. Source: PBMCs, taken at surgery. The receptors here all came from a male donor with early-stage non-small cell lung cancer. CDR3s include the opening cysteine and the closing phenylalanine or tryptophan. D genes are given only for firm matches. The size of a clone is reported for some rows only, either as once, few or many, or as a class for expanded clones.

size: medium-sized
D: TRBD2
V: TRBV9
J: TRBJ2-5
CDR3: CASSLGGDQETQYF
DNA: TGTGCCAGCAGCCTCGGGGGGGACCAAGAGACCCAGTACTTC

size: many
D: .
V: TRBV20-1
J: TRBJ2-7
CDR3: CSARDKDRPSYEQYF
DNA: TGCAGTGCTAGAGATAAAGACAGACCTTCCTACGAGCAGTACTTC

size: .
D: TRBD1
V: TRBV5-1
J: TRBJ2-3
CDR3: CASRTGGGTDTQYF
DNA: TGCGCCAGCAGGACAGGGGGCGGCACAGATACGCAGTATTTT

size: few
D: .
V: TRBV11-3
J: TRBJ2-3
CDR3: CASSLDSSSTDTQYF
DNA: TGTGCCAGCAGCTTAGACAGTTCTAGCACAGATACGCAGTATTTT

size: medium-sized
D: TRBD2
V: TRBV9
J: TRBJ2-3
CDR3: CASSPGLAVTDTQYF
DNA: TGTGCCAGCTCCCCGGGACTAGCTGTCACAGATACGCAGTATTTT

size: medium-sized
D: .
V: TRBV9
J: TRBJ2-3
CDR3: CASSVRAGNTDTQYF
DNA: TGTGCCAGCAGCGTCCGAGCGGGCAATACAGATACGCAGTATTTT

size: few
D: .
V: TRBV30
J: TRBJ2-5
CDR3: CAWSVLAETQYF
DNA: TGTGCCTGGAGTGTACTAGCTGAGACCCAGTACTTC

size: .
D: TRBD1
V: TRBV20-1
J: TRBJ1-1
CDR3: CSVRGNNTEAFF
DNA: TGCAGTGTCAGGGGGAATAACACTGAAGCTTTCTTC

size: medium-sized
D: .
V: TRBV6-2/TRBV6-3
J: TRBJ2-2
CDR3: CASSYSWSTGELFF
DNA: TGTGCCAGCAGTTACTCGTGGAGCACCGGGGAGCTGTTTTTT

size: medium-sized
D: .
V: TRBV18
J: TRBJ2-2
CDR3: CASSPGSTGTGELFF
DNA: TGTGCCAGCTCCCCTGGCTCTACGGGCACCGGGGAGCTGTTTTTT

size: .
D: .
V: TRBV27
J: TRBJ2-7
CDR3: CASIERRASGEQYF
DNA: TGTGCCAGCATAGAACGCAGGGCTTCGGGCGAGCAGTACTTC

size: medium-sized
D: .
V: TRBV7-9
J: TRBJ2-1
CDR3: CASSLVLIMNEQFF
DNA: TGTGCCAGCAGCTTAGTACTTATTATGAATGAGCAGTTCTTC

size: medium-sized
D: .
V: TRBV18
J: TRBJ2-3
CDR3: CASSTTDTQYF
DNA: TGTGCCAGCTCAACCACAGATACGCAGTATTTT

size: many
D: .
V: TRBV7-9
J: TRBJ2-1
CDR3: CASRVGHNEQFF
DNA: TGTGCCAGCAGGGTGGGGCACAATGAGCAGTTCTTC

size: large
D: .
V: TRBV6-1
J: TRBJ1-2
CDR3: CASSEGDRYYGYTF
DNA: TGTGCCAGCAGTGAAGGGGACCGGTACTATGGCTACACCTTC

size: medium-sized
D: .
V: TRBV2
J: TRBJ2-7
CDR3: CASSPDRRLNEQYF
DNA: TGTGCCAGCAGTCCTGACAGAAGGTTAAACGAGCAGTACTTC

size: medium-sized
D: TRBD2
V: TRBV10-3
J: TRBJ2-5
CDR3: CAISESLAGQETQYF
DNA: TGTGCCATCAGTGAGTCACTAGCGGGGCAAGAGACCCAGTACTTC

size: medium-sized
D: TRBD1
V: TRBV3-1
J: TRBJ1-2
CDR3: CASSQRQGYGYTF
DNA: TGTGCCAGCAGCCAAAGACAGGGCTATGGCTACACCTTC

size: .
D: .
V: TRBV5-1
J: TRBJ1-1
CDR3: CASSAATVMDTEAFF
DNA: TGCGCCAGCAGCGCGGCAACCGTCATGGACACTGAAGCTTTCTTT

size: .
D: .
V: TRBV14
J: TRBJ2-1
CDR3: CASRLAGKDEQFF
DNA: TGTGCCAGCCGCTTGGCAGGGAAAGATGAGCAGTTCTTC

size: .
D: .
V: TRBV5-1
J: TRBJ2-3
CDR3: CASSLVPHTDTQYF
DNA: TGCGCCAGCAGCTTGGTACCCCACACAGATACGCAGTATTTT

size: medium-sized
D: TRBD1
V: TRBV27
J: TRBJ2-6
CDR3: CASSLFSGQGISGANVLTF
DNA: TGTGCCAGCAGTTTATTCTCCGGACAGGGAATCTCTGGGGCCAACGTCCTGACTTTC

size: medium-sized
D: .
V: TRBV20-1
J: TRBJ2-1
CDR3: CSARGTGGLGDFTTYNEQFF
DNA: TGCAGTGCTAGAGGCACAGGAGGGTTAGGGGATTTTACCACCTACAATGAGCAGTTCTTC

size: few
D: .
V: TRBV13
J: TRBJ2-7
CDR3: CASSLEFSYEQYF
DNA: TGTGCCAGCAGCTTGGAGTTCTCCTACGAGCAGTACTTC

size: few
D: TRBD1
V: TRBV20-1
J: TRBJ2-7
CDR3: CSARDQGTGGYNEQYF
DNA: TGCAGTGCTAGAGACCAAGGGACAGGGGGCTATAACGAGCAGTACTTC

size: medium-sized
D: TRBD1
V: TRBV27
J: TRBJ2-7
CDR3: CASSRTRDSDYEQYF
DNA: TGTGCCAGCAGCCGGACCCGGGACAGTGATTACGAGCAGTACTTC

size: few
D: .
V: TRBV9
J: TRBJ2-3
CDR3: CASSVAGGLTDTQYF
DNA: TGTGCCAGCAGCGTAGCGGGGGGCCTCACAGATACGCAGTATTTT

size: many
D: .
V: TRBV20-1
J: TRBJ2-3
CDR3: CSASLAARTDTQYF
DNA: TGCAGTGCTAGTCTGGCGGCGCGCACAGATACGCAGTATTTT

size: medium-sized
D: .
V: TRBV4-3
J: TRBJ2-3
CDR3: CASSQDAGGTDTQYF
DNA: TGCGCCAGCAGCCAAGATGCCGGGGGCACAGATACGCAGTATTTT

size: medium-sized
D: .
V: TRBV6-1
J: TRBJ1-5
CDR3: CASSEYIGGRRNQPQHF
DNA: TGTGCCAGCAGTGAATATATAGGAGGGCGCCGCAATCAGCCCCAGCATTTT

size: .
D: .
V: TRBV6-5
J: TRBJ1-6
CDR3: CASSWQGSGGSPLHF
DNA: TGTGCCAGCAGTTGGCAGGGCTCAGGAGGTTCACCCCTCCACTTT

size: medium-sized
D: .
V: TRBV7-2
J: TRBJ1-3
CDR3: CASSPRVGGNTIYF
DNA: TGTGCCAGCAGCCCCAGAGTGGGGGGAAACACCATATATTTT

size: medium-sized
D: .
V: TRBV7-3
J: TRBJ2-1
CDR3: CASSFSGALNEQFF
DNA: TGTGCCAGCAGCTTTAGCGGAGCCCTAAATGAGCAGTTCTTC

size: .
D: .
V: TRBV20-1
J: TRBJ2-7
CDR3: CSASPQQYEQYF
DNA: TGCAGTGCTAGCCCCCAGCAGTACGAGCAGTACTTC

size: medium-sized
D: TRBD2
V: TRBV20-1
J: TRBJ2-1
CDR3: CSAALAGNSYNEQFF
DNA: TGCAGTGCTGCACTAGCGGGGAACTCCTACAATGAGCAGTTCTTC

size: medium-sized
D: .
V: TRBV5-1
J: TRBJ2-5
CDR3: CASTPGAQETQYF
DNA: TGCGCCAGCACCCCGGGAGCCCAAGAGACCCAGTACTTC

size: .
D: .
V: TRBV10-3
J: TRBJ1-1
CDR3: CAISVRVNTEAFF
DNA: TGTGCCATCAGTGTCAGGGTGAACACTGAAGCTTTCTTT

size: large
D: .
V: TRBV5-1
J: TRBJ2-3
CDR3: CASSNQGGTDTQYF
DNA: TGCGCCAGCAGCAACCAGGGAGGAACAGATACGCAGTATTTT

size: .
D: .
V: TRBV7-9
J: TRBJ2-7
CDR3: CASSLAQWEAYEQYF
DNA: TGTGCCAGCAGCTTAGCGCAGTGGGAGGCCTACGAGCAGTACTTC

size: medium-sized
D: .
V: TRBV4-1
J: TRBJ1-1
CDR3: CASSQDPGGGDTEAFF
DNA: TGCGCCAGCAGCCAAGATCCGGGAGGGGGGGACACTGAAGCTTTCTTT

size: medium-sized
D: .
V: TRBV6-5
J: TRBJ2-7
CDR3: CASSYSSPRREQYF
DNA: TGTGCCAGCAGTTACTCGAGCCCACGTCGCGAGCAGTACTTC

size: medium-sized
D: TRBD1
V: TRBV4-1
J: TRBJ2-1
CDR3: CASSVRDSLNEQFF
DNA: TGCGCCAGCAGCGTCCGGGACAGCCTCAATGAGCAGTTCTTC

size: .
D: .
V: TRBV30
J: TRBJ2-3
CDR3: CAWSFGTDTQYF
DNA: TGTGCCTGGAGTTTCGGCACAGATACGCAGTATTTT

size: .
D: .
V: TRBV7-2
J: TRBJ2-3
CDR3: CASSLAFWGRIADTQYF
DNA: TGTGCCAGCAGCTTAGCGTTCTGGGGTAGAATCGCAGATACGCAGTATTTT

size: .
D: TRBD1
V: TRBV5-6
J: TRBJ2-3
CDR3: CASSTPRDRDTDTQYF
DNA: TGTGCCAGCAGCACTCCCCGGGACAGGGACACAGATACGCAGTATTTT

size: medium-sized
D: TRBD1
V: TRBV19
J: TRBJ1-1
CDR3: CASSRRDRMNTEAFF
DNA: TGTGCCAGTTCGAGAAGGGACAGGATGAACACTGAAGCTTTCTTT

size: many
D: .
V: TRBV15
J: TRBJ1-6
CDR3: CATRRAQEFHSPLHF
DNA: TGTGCCACCAGAAGGGCACAGGAGTTTCATTCACCCCTCCACTTT

size: .
D: .
V: TRBV2
J: TRBJ2-2
CDR3: CASNKGLPNTGELFF
DNA: TGTGCCAGCAATAAGGGACTGCCGAACACCGGGGAGCTGTTTTTT

size: once
D: TRBD1
V: TRBV10-3
J: TRBJ2-1
CDR3: CAISGQGVSYNEQFF
DNA: TGTGCCATCAGCGGACAGGGGGTCTCCTACAATGAGCAGTTCTTC

size: few
D: .
V: TRBV4-3
J: TRBJ1-5
CDR3: CASSQVGGMGQPQHF
DNA: TGCGCCAGCAGCCAAGTTGGAGGGATGGGGCAGCCCCAGCATTTT

size: medium-sized
D: .
V: TRBV5-4
J: TRBJ1-1
CDR3: CASSSRGYTEAFF
DNA: TGTGCCAGCAGCTCTCGGGGATACACTGAAGCTTTCTTT

size: medium-sized
D: .
V: TRBV3-1
J: TRBJ2-5
CDR3: CASSPYDTGKETQYF
DNA: TGTGCCAGCAGCCCATATGATACAGGGAAAGAGACCCAGTACTTC

size: .
D: .
V: TRBV7-9
J: TRBJ2-1
CDR3: CASEGYNEQFF
DNA: TGTGCCAGCGAGGGGTACAATGAGCAGTTCTTC

size: few
D: TRBD1
V: TRBV18
J: TRBJ2-7
CDR3: CASSPPGTAQTYEQYF
DNA: TGTGCCAGCTCACCACCGGGGACAGCCCAGACCTACGAGCAGTACTTC

size: .
D: .
V: TRBV21-1
J: TRBJ2-2
CDR3: CASTNVVRNTGELFF
DNA: TGTGCCAGCACCAACGTTGTTCGGAACACCGGGGAGCTGTTTTTT

size: medium-sized
D: TRBD1
V: TRBV7-2
J: TRBJ2-1
CDR3: CASSDRTGEREQFF
DNA: TGTGCCAGCAGCGATAGGACAGGGGAAAGAGAGCAGTTCTTC

size: medium-sized
D: TRBD1
V: TRBV7-3
J: TRBJ2-7
CDR3: CASSLTGGPAYEQYF
DNA: TGTGCCAGCAGCCTCACAGGGGGCCCAGCATATGAGCAGTACTTC

size: large
D: .
V: TRBV6-1
J: TRBJ1-1
CDR3: CASSEAYTEAFF
DNA: TGTGCCAGCAGTGAAGCGTACACTGAAGCTTTCTTT

size: many
D: .
V: TRBV4-2
J: TRBJ2-7
CDR3: CASSQGDIYEQYF
DNA: TGTGCCAGCAGCCAAGGGGACATATACGAGCAGTACTTC

size: .
D: .
V: TRBV7-8
J: TRBJ1-6
CDR3: CASSLRGADSPLHF
DNA: TGTGCCAGCAGCCTACGGGGGGCCGATTCACCCCTCCACTTT